The 11 T cell receptor beta chains below were found in one sample sequenced in a study of T cells after yellow fever vaccination. TCRdb analysed the 5' RACE reads with MiXCR anew, one entry per CDR3 protein. This sample has about 550,000 distinct CDR3 sequences, with 19% found just once. The sample in question was PBMCs, obtained 15 days after the yellow fever booster vaccination. These TCRs come from a man younger than 45 who received the YFV17D yellow fever vaccine.

The rearrangement joins TRBV5-4 to TRBJ2-1; 11 nucleotides match TRBD2. Germline V CDR1 and CDR2: SGHNT, YYREEE (reference sequence). Trimming at V came to 4 bases and at J to 4 bases, leaving 7 bases not matched to a gene. This CDR3 is 16 amino acids long. CDR3 residues: CASSLRTSGPYNEQFF. The CDR3, as DNA: TGTGCCAGCAGCCTCCGGACTAGCGGGCCTTACAATGAGCAGTTCTTC. The variable domain in full, with the rest retrieved from reference TRBV5-4 and TRBJ2-1, is ETGVTQSPTHLIKTRGQQVTLRCSSQSGHNTVSWYQQALGQGPQFIFQYYREEENGRGNFPPRFSGLQFPNYSSELNVNALELDDSALYLCASSLRTSGPYNEQFFGPGTRLTVL.

This clonotype was seen a handful of times. The chain is built from TRBV27 and TRBJ2-7; D possibly corresponds to TRBD2 (6 bases). With 5 bases removed from V and 2 bases from J, the gap between germline ends came to 28 bases. Germline CDR1 reads MNHEY; CDR2 reads SMNVEV (reference sequence). The CDR3 contains 19 residues. Here the CDR3 reads CASSRQQWPSGRGAYEQYF. CDR3 bases: TGTGCCAGCAGTCGACAACAGTGGCCCAGCGGGCGGGGAGCCTACGAGCAGTACTTC.

The sample holds a few counts of this clonotype. This chain links TRBV7-8 with TRBJ2-3; 10 bases line up with TRBD2. Germline values: CDR1 SGHVS, CDR2 FQNEAQ. The trim removed 4 bases at V and 4 bases at J, leaving 8 bases unmatched. The CDR3 extends over 16 amino acids. The CDR3 sequence: CASSSLAGVSPDTQYF. CDR3 in DNA: TGTGCCAGCAGCTCTCTAGCGGGAGTTTCCCCAGATACGCAGTATTTT.

The rearrangement uses TRBV20-1 and TRBJ2-5; 8 nucleotides match TRBD1. V lost 3 bases and J lost 4; bases outside the gene matches: 16. This CDR3 has 17 residues. The germline V gene encodes CDR1 DFQATT and CDR2 SNEGSKA (reference sequence). The CDR3 sequence: CSASDIFRTGNLETQYF. For the CDR3, the DNA is TGCAGTGCTAGTGATATCTTTAGGACAGGGAATTTAGAGACCCAGTACTTC.

This clonotype was picked up a small number of times. The chain couples TRBV10-3 to TRBJ2-7; TRBD1 agrees at 9 bases. The CDR3 is 14 residues long. Trimming removed 8 bases from V and 5 bases from J; junction bases left unmatched: 10. Germline V gene sequence: CDR1 ENHRY, CDR2 SYGVKD. CDR3: CAIGQRDREDEQYF. CDR3 coding DNA: TGTGCCATCGGGCAACGGGACAGGGAAGACGAGCAGTACTTC.

This clonotype was seen a few times. The rearrangement links TRBV5-1 to TRBJ2-2; D may be TRBD1 or TRBD2 (5 bases each). Germline lookup yields CDR1 SGHRS and CDR2 YFSETQ. This CDR3 is built from 15 residues. V lost 0 bases to trimming and J lost 6 bases, with 12 bases between them. The CDR3 nucleotides read TGCGCCAGCAGCTTGGCCGGGACCGTATCCGGGGAGCTGTTTTTT. It yields the protein CASSLAGTVSGELFF.

This clonotype was recorded a few times. V is TRBV20-1 and J is TRBJ2-7; the D is unclear. Germline CDR1 and CDR2: DFQATT and SNEGSKA (reference sequence). The V gene lost 6 bases and the J gene lost 2 bases, with 14 bases spanning the gap. The CDR3 runs to 13 residues. The CDR3 here is CSAEKDGTYEQYF. CDR3 nucleotides: TGCAGTGCCGAAAAGGACGGTACCTACGAGCAGTACTTC.

In this sample, this clonotype turned up many times. This chain links TRBV20-1 with TRBJ2-3; 8 nucleotides line up with TRBD1. V lost 5 bases and J lost 2; bases outside the gene matches: 12. Per germline, CDR1 DFQATT and CDR2 SNEGSKA (reference sequence). The CDR3 spans 16 residues. CDR3 protein: CSAEPGQATTTDTQYF. DNA for the CDR3: TGCAGTGCTGAACCGGGACAGGCAACCACCACAGATACGCAGTATTTT.

This clonotype was observed a handful of times. The rearrangement joins TRBV5-1 to TRBJ2-5; no firm D call. Germline CDR1 and CDR2: SGHRS and YFSETQ. V was trimmed by 0 bases and J by 11 bases, leaving 11 bases between them. The CDR3 extends over 12 amino acids. CDR3 loop: CASSLDLMEQYF. CDR3 bases: TGCGCCAGCAGCTTGGACCTAATGGAACAGTACTTC.

V usage is TRBV7-2 and J usage is TRBJ2-7; D ambiguous. V gave up 0 bases and J gave up 6 bases, with 18 bases separating them. Germline V CDR1 and CDR2: SGHTA, FQGNSA. The CDR3 has 16 amino acids. The CDR3 DNA reads as TGTGCCAGCAGCTTAGCGCTGAGAAGCCCCCCATCCGAGCAGTACTTC. Encoded protein: CASSLALRSPPSEQYF. The entire variable domain, with the rest obtained from reference TRBV7-2 and TRBJ2-7, is as follows: GAGVSQSPSNKVTEKGKDVELRCDPISGHTALYWYRQSLGQGLEFLIYFQGNSAPDKSGLPSDRFSAERTGGSVSTLTIQRTQQEDSAVYLCASSLALRSPPSEQYFGPGTRLTVT.

This clonotype was counted many times. The gene calls are TRBV5-1 and TRBJ2-5; D remains ambiguous. The V and J ends lost 1 base and 1 base respectively, with 8 bases between them. Germline loops: CDR1 SGHRS, CDR2 YFSETQ. This CDR3 contains 14 residues. The CDR3 sequence is CASSLRPAQETQYF. The CDR3 nucleotides are TGCGCCAGCAGCTTGAGGCCAGCCCAAGAGACCCAGTACTTC.